This TCR beta chain stems from a study of blood T cells in healthy people across ages. The use of a sample-barcoded 5' primer and a J-beta primer mix characterized a second PCR of roughly 7 to 11 cycles. Via MiXCR, TCRdb re-called the 5' RACE reads, giving one row per CDR3 protein. Here the sample spans about 970,000 distinct CDR3 sequences, 51% being singletons. Trimming removed 0 bases from V and 3 bases from J, with 6 bases in between. CDR1 and CDR2 from the germline V gene are LGHDT and YNNKEL (reference sequence). The CDR3 has 15 amino acids. The material sequenced was blood. The receptor was isolated from a woman in her sixties in good health. The chain couples TRBV3-1 to TRBJ1-6, with D hard to call. The CDR3 spells CASSQDYGYNSPLHF. The CDR3 DNA is TGTGCCAGCAGCCAAGATTATGGCTATAATTCACCCCTCCACTTT.